This T cell receptor (beta chain) was documented in a study of regulatory T cells in long-lasting Graves disease. Arm-PCR with iRepertoire HTBI primers amplified the CDR3 regions for these TCR beta libraries. TCRdb independently ran MiXCR on the multiplex PCR reads; one entry per CDR3 protein. The sample has approximately 230,000 distinct CDR3 sequences, about a sixth seen once. The table lists this clonotype with a few counts. Documented time point: newly diagnosed GD, antithyroid drugs for less than 3 months. Isolated PBMC RNA provided the starting material for the TCR library. The specimen was peripheral blood mononuclear cells (PBMCs), collected at new diagnosis, from a patient treated with antithyroid drugs. This sequence originates from a female donor with Graves disease.

CDR3 loop: CASSLMGGQQLYGYTF. In DNA, the CDR3 is TGTGCCAGCAGCTTAATGGGGGGACAGCAACTCTATGGCTACACCTTC. V gene TRBV7-9 combines with J gene TRBJ1-2; 7 bases are shared with TRBD1. The CDR3 covers 16 residues. The V segment lost 2 bases and the J segment 4 bases; nucleotides outside the gene matches: 10. CDR1 is SEHNR, CDR2 FQNEAQ, per germline (reference sequence).